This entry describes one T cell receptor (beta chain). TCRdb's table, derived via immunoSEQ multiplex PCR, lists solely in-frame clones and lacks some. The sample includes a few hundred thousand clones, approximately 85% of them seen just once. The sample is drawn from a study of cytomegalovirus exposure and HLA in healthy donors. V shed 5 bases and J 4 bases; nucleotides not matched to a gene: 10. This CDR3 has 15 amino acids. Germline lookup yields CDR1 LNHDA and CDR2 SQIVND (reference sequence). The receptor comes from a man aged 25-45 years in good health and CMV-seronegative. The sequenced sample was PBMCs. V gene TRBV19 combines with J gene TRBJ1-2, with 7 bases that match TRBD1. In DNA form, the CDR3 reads TGTGCCAGTAGTGGCGCCGAGACAGGGATCTATGGCTACACCTTC. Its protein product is CASSGAETGIYGYTF.